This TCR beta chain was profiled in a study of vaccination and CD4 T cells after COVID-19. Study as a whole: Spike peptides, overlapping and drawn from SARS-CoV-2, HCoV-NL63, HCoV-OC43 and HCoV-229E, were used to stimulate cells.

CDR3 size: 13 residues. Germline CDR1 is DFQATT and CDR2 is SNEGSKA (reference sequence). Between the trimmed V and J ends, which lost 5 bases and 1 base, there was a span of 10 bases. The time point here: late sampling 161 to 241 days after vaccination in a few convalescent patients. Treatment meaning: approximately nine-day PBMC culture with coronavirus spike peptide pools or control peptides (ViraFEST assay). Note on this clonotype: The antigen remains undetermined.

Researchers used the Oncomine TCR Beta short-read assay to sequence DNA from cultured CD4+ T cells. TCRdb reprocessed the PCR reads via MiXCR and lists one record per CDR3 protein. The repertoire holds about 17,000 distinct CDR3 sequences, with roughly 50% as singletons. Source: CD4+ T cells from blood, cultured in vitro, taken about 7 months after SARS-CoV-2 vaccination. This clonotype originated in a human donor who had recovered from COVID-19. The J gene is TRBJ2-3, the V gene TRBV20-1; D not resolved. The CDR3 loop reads CSAFIPGTDTQYF. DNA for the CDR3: TGCAGTGCTTTTATTCCGGGCACAGATACGCAGTATTTT.